The 7 T cell receptor beta chains listed next were all sequenced from one sample in a study of cytomegalovirus exposure and HLA in healthy donors. The PCR had 60 Vbeta and 13 Jbeta primers. The table came from immunoSEQ multiplex PCR; TCRdb's copy has only in-frame clones and leaves some out. This sample has 150,000 to 200,000 clones; over 70% occur once, and the top ten carry about 3%. Sequencing was performed on PBMCs. These receptors all stem from a male donor in good health and CMV-seronegative.

The chain carries TRBV28 and TRBJ2-1; 12 bases fit TRBD2. Germline CDR1 reads MDHEN; CDR2 reads SYDVKM. The CDR3 sequence is 15 residues long. With 5 bases clipped from V and 7 bases from J, the junction kept 6 bases outside the gene matches. The CDR3 nucleotides read TGTGCCAGCAGTCAGACTAGCGGGAGACTAAATGAGCAGTTCTTC. Translated: CASSQTSGRLNEQFF.

The CDR3 sequence is CASNYLSGGRTRMDEQFF. CDR3 DNA: TGTGCCAGCAACTATCTCTCCGGTGGGAGAACTCGAATGGATGAGCAGTTCTTC. The V call is TRBV5-6, the J call TRBJ2-1; D perhaps matches TRBD2 (5 bases). The germline V gene has CDR1 SGHDT and CDR2 YYEEEE. The CDR3 sequence is 18 residues long. Between the trimmed V and J ends, which lost 6 bases and 8 bases, there was a span of 30 bases.

In the case of this clone: The junction departs from the called germline gene at one end, perhaps through a read error. J is TRBJ2-5 and V is TRBV7-9; 9 nucleotides align to TRBD1. Looked up from germline, CDR1 is SEHNR and CDR2 is FQNEAQ (reference sequence). The CDR3 is 16 residues long. The CDR3 DNA sequence: TGTTCCAGCAGCTTGGACAGGGGAGAAGTACAAGAGACCCAGTACTTC. Translating gives CSSSLDRGEVQETQYF. Full variable domain (outside the CDR3, taken from reference TRBV7-9 and TRBJ2-5): DTGVSQNPRHKITKRGQNVTFRCDPISEHNRLYWYRQTLGQGPEFLTYFQNEAQLEKSRLLSDRFSAERPKGSFSTLEIQRTEQGDSAMYLCSSSLDRGEVQETQYFGPGTRLLVL.

This clone showed up just a few times. This chain uses TRBV6-1 with TRBJ1-5; 9 bases are a match to TRBD1. V shed 6 bases, J shed 6 bases, and the junction held 0 bases outside the gene matches. The CDR3 extends over 12 amino acids. Germline CDR1 and CDR2: MNHNS and SASEGT. The CDR3 coding sequence is TGTGCCAGCAGGACAGGGGGTCAGCCCCAGCATTTT. This codes for CASRTGGQPQHF.

V usage is TRBV21-1 and J usage is TRBJ2-4; TRBD2, the D gene given by the table, was not confirmed from the DNA. TRBV21-1 is labeled a pseudogene. The length of the CDR3 is 21 residues. Here the CDR3 DNA reads TGTGCCAGCAGCATCCTACTAGCGGGAGGGCTGGGTTTCCTAGCCAAAAACATTCAGTACTTC. Amino acid sequence: CASSILLAGGLGFLAKNIQYF.

This rearrangement joins TRBV7-2 to TRBJ2-7; D is ambiguous. The ends were cut back, 1 base at V and 4 bases at J, with 5 bases in the middle. The CDR3 totals 12 residues. Germline assignment: CDR1 SGHTA and CDR2 FQGNSA. CDR3 in DNA: TGTGCCAGCAGCTTAGACACGTACGAGCAGTACTTC. Translated: CASSLDTYEQYF.

The chain combines TRBV2 with TRBJ2-3; a weak D match, TRBD2 (5 bases). The CDR3 is 13 amino acids. V was clipped by 1 base and J by 11 bases, with 13 bases between them. Germline V gene lookup returns CDR1 SNHLY and CDR2 FYNNEI. CDR3 bases: TGTGCCAGCAGTGAAGTCCCATTGAGGGAGCAGTATTTT. This gives the protein CASSEVPLREQYF.